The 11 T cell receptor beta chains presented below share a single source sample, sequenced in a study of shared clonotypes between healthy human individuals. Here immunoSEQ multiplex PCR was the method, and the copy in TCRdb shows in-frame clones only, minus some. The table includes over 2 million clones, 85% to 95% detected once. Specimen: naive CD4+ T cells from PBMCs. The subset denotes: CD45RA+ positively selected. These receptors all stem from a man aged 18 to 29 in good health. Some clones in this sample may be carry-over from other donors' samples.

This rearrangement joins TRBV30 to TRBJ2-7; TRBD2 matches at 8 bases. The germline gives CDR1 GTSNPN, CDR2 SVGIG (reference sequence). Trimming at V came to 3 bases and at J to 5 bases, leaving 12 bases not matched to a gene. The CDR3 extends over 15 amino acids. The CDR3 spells CAWRGPGTSLHEQYF. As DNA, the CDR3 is TGTGCCTGGAGGGGACCAGGGACTAGTTTGCACGAGCAGTACTTC.

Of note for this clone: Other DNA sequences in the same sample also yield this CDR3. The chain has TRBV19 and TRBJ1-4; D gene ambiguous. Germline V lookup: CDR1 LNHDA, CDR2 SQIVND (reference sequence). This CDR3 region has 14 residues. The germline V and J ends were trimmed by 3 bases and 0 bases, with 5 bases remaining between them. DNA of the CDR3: TGTGCCAGTAGTATTTCAGCAACTAATGAAAAACTGTTTTTT. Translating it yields CASSISATNEKLFF.

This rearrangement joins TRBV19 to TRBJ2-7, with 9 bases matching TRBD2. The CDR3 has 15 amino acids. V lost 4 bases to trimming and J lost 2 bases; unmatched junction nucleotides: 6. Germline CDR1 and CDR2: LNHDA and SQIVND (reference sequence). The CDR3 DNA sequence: TGTGCCAGTAGTAAGACTAGCGGCGCCGCCTACGAGCAGTACTTC. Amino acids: CASSKTSGAAYEQYF.

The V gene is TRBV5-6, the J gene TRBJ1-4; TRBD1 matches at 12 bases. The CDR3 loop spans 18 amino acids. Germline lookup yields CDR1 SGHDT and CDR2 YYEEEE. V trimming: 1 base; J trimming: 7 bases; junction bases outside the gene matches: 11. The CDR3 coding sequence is TGTGCCAGCAGCTTGAACCCCTCCCGGGACAGGGGGCGTGAAAAACTGTTTTTT. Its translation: CASSLNPSRDRGREKLFF.

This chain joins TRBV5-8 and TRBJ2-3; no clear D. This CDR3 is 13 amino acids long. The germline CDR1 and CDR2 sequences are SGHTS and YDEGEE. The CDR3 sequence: CATKSPFTDTQYF. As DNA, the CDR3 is TGTGCGACGAAATCGCCCTTCACAGATACGCAGTATTTT.

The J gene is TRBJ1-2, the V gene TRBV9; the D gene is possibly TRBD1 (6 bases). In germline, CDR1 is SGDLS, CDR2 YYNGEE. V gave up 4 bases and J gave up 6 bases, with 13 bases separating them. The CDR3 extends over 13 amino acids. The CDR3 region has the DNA TGTGCCAGCAGCACCGGTAGGGGGGATGGCTACACCTTC. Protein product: CASSTGRGDGYTF. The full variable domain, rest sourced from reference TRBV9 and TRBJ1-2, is DSGVTQTPKHLITATGQRVTLRCSPRSGDLSVYWYQQSLDQGLQFLIQYYNGEERAKGNILERFSAQQFPDLHSELNLSSLELGDSALYFCASSTGRGDGYTFGSGTRLTVV.

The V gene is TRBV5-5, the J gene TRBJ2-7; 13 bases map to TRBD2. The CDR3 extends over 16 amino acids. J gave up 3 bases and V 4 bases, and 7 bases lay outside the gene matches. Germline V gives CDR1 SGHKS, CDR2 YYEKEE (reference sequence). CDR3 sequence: CASSPYGTSGIYEQYF. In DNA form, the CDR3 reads TGTGCCAGCAGCCCCTACGGGACTAGCGGGATCTACGAGCAGTACTTC.

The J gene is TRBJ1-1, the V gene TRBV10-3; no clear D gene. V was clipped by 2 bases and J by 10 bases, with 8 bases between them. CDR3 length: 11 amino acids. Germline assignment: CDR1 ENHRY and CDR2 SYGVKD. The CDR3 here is CAISENGGAFF. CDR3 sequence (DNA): TGTGCCATCAGTGAGAATGGAGGAGCTTTCTTT.

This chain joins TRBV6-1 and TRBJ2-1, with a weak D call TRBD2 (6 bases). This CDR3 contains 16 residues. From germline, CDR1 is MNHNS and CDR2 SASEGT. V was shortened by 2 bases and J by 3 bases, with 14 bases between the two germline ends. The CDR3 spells CASSESMVGSYNEQFF. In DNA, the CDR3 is TGTGCCAGCAGTGAATCGATGGTCGGGAGCTACAATGAGCAGTTCTTC.

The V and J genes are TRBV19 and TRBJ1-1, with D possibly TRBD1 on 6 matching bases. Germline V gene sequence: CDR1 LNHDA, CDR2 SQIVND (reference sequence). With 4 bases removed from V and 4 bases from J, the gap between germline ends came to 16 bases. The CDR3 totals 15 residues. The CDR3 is CASSRQAGVGTEAFF. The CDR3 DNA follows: TGTGCCAGTAGTAGACAGGCGGGGGTAGGCACTGAAGCTTTCTTT. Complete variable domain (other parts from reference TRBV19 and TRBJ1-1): DGGITQSPKYLFRKEGQNVTLSCEQNLNHDAMYWYRQDPGQGLRLIYYSQIVNDFQKGDIAEGYSVSREKKESFPLTVTSAQKNPTAFYLCASSRQAGVGTEAFFGQGTRLTVV.

The CDR3 sequence is CASSFSRGLSLAGAPDTQYF. The CDR3 DNA reads TGTGCCAGCAGTTTTTCCCGGGGGCTGAGTCTAGCGGGAGCCCCAGATACGCAGTATTTT. V is TRBV28 and J is TRBJ2-3; 10 bases agree with TRBD2. Germline V gene data show CDR1 as MDHEN and CDR2 as SYDVKM. The CDR3 runs 20 residues. Trimming removed 3 bases from V and 4 bases from J; junction bases left unmatched: 19.